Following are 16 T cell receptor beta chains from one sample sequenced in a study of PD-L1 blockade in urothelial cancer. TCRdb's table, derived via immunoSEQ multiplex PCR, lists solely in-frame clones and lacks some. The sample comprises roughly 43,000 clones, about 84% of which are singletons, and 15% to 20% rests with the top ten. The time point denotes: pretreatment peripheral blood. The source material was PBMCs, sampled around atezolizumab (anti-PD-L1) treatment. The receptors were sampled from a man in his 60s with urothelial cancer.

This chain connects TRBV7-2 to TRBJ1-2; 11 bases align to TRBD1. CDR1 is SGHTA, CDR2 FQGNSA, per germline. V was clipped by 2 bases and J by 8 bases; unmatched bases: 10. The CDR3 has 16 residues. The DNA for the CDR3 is TGTGCCAGCAGCTTACGGGGGGGACAGGGGGTCGGCGGCTACACCTTC. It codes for CASSLRGGQGVGGYTF. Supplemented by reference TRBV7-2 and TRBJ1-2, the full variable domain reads GAGVSQSPSNKVTEKGKDVELRCDPISGHTALYWYRQSLGQGLEFLIYFQGNSAPDKSGLPSDRFSAERTGGSVSTLTIQRTQQEDSAVYLCASSLRGGQGVGGYTFGSGTRLTVV.

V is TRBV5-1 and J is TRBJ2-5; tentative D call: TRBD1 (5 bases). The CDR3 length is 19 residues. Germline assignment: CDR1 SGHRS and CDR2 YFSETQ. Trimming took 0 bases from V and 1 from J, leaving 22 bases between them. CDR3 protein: CASSLAWSVGRSGQETQYF. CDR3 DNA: TGCGCCAGCAGCTTGGCCTGGAGTGTGGGGCGTTCCGGCCAAGAGACCCAGTACTTC. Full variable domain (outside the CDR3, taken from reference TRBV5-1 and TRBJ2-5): KAGVTQTPRYLIKTRGQQVTLSCSPISGHRSVSWYQQTPGQGLQFLFEYFSETQRNKGNFPGRFSGRQFSNSRSEMNVSTLELGDSALYLCASSLAWSVGRSGQETQYFGPGTRLLVL.

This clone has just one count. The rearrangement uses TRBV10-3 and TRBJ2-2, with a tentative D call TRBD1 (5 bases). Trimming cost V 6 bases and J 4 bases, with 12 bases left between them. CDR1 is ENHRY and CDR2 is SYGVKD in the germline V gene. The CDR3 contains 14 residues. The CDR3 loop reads CAIRRTPGTGELFF. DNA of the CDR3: TGTGCCATCAGGAGGACACCTGGCACCGGGGAGCTGTTTTTT.

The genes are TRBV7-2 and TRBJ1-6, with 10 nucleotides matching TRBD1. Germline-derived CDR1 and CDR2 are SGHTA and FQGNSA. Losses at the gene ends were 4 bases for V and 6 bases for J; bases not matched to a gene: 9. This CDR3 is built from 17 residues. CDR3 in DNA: TGTGCCAGCAGCTACCGGGGGACAGGGGTCGGTAATTCACCCCTCCACTTT. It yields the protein CASSYRGTGVGNSPLHF.

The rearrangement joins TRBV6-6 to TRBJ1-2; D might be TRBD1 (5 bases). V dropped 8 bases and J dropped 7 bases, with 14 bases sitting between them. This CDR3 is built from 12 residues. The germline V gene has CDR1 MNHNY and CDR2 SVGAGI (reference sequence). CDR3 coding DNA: TGTGCCAGCGTCGGGGGTCATATTGGCTACACCTTC. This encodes CASVGGHIGYTF.

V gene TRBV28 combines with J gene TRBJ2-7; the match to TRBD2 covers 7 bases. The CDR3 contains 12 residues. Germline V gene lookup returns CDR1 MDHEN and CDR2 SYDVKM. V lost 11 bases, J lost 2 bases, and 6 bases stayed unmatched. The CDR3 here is CAAQGTTYEQYF. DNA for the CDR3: TGTGCCGCGCAAGGGACTACCTACGAGCAGTACTTC. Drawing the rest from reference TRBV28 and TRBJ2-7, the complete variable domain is DVKVTQSSRYLVKRTGEKVFLECVQDMDHENMFWYRQDPGLGLRLIYFSYDVKMKEKGDIPEGYSVSREKKERFSLILESASTNQTSMYLCAAQGTTYEQYFGPGTRLTVT.

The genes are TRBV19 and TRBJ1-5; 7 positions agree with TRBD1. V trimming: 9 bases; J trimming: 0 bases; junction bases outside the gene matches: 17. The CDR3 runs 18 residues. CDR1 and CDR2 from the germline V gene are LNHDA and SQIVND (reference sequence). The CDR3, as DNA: TGTGCCAGCGGTGACAGGGCCACATCGATTTATAGCAATCAGCCCCAGCATTTT. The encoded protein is CASGDRATSIYSNQPQHF.

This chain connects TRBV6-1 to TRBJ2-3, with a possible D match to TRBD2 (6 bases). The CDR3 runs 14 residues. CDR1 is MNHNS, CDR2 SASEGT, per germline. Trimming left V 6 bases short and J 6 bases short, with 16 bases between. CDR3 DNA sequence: TGTGCCAGCAGGGACTCCCCCGGAGGGGATACGCAGTATTTT. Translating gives CASRDSPGGDTQYF.

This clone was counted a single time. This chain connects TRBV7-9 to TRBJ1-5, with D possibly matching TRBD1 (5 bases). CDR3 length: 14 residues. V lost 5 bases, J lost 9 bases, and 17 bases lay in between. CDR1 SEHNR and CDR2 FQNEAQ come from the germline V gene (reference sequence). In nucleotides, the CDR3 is TGTGCCAGCAGCGACGGGGGGTCCCCTAGGCCCCAGCATTTT. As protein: CASSDGGSPRPQHF.

In DNA, the CDR3 is TGTGCCAGCACCCAGGGGATAGCGGGGGGTTCCTACACCGGGGAGCTGTTTTTT. Protein sequence: CASTQGIAGGSYTGELFF. The chain is built from TRBV4-2 and TRBJ2-2; 10 bases are shared with TRBD2. From germline, CDR1 is LGHNA and CDR2 YNFKEQ. The trim removed 7 bases at V and 3 bases at J, leaving 14 bases unmatched. This CDR3 is 18 amino acids long.

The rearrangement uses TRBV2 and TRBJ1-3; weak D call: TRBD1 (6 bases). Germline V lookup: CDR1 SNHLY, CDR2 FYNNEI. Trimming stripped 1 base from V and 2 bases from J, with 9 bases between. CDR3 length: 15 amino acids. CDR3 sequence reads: CASSEGTAAGNTIYF. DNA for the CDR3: TGTGCCAGCAGTGAAGGGACAGCGGCTGGAAACACCATATATTTT.

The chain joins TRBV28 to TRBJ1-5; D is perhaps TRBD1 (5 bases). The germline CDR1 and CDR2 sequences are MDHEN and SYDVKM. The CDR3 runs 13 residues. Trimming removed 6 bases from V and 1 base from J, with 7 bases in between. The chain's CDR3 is CASRGVSNQPQHF. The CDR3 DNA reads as TGTGCCAGCAGAGGGGTAAGCAATCAGCCCCAGCATTTT.

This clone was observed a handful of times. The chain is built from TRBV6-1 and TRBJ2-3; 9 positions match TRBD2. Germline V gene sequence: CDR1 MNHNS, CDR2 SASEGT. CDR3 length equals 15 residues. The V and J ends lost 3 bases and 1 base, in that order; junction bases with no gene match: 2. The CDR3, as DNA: TGTGCCAGCAGTGACGGCGGGGGGGGCACAGATACGCAGTATTTT. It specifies CASSDGGGGTDTQYF.

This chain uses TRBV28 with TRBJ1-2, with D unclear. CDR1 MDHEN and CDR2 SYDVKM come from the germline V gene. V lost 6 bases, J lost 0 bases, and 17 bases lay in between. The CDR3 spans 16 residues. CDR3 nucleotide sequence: TGTGCCAGCAGCCTCCCCCGGTTAAATGCTAACTATGGCTACACCTTC. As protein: CASSLPRLNANYGYTF.

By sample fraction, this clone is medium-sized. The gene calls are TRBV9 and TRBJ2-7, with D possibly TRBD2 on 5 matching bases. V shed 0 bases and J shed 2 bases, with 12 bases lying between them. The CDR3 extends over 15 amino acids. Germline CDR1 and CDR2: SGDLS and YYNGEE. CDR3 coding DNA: TGTGCCAGCAGCGTAGCGCCTAGCTATGCCTACGAGCAGTACTTC. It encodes CASSVAPSYAYEQYF.

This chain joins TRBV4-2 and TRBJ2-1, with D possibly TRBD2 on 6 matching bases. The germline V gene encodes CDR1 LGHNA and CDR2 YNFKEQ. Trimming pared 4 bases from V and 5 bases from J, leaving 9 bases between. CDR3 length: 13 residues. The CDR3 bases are TGTGCCAGCAGCCGAGAGCGGGACAATGAGCAGTTCTTC. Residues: CASSRERDNEQFF.